Each of the 14 T cell receptor beta chains below was sequenced from the same sample in a study of T cells in Graves' hyperthyroidism and ophthalmopathy. Researchers amplified the TCR beta CDR3 regions from RNA transcripts. A set of HTBI primers served as the primers for a first-round RT-PCR of the TCR CDR3. TCRdb independently ran MiXCR on the multiplex PCR reads; one entry per CDR3 protein. The table has around 700,000 distinct CDR3 sequences, around 19% seen once. Sequencing used blood. The source is a woman aged 45-59 years with Graves' hyperthyroidism that later progressed to Graves' ophthalmopathy.

This clonotype was picked up many times. V is TRBV5-1 and J is TRBJ1-5; perhaps TRBD1 as D (5 bases). Germline loops: CDR1 SGHRS, CDR2 YFSETQ. The CDR3 contains 14 residues. V dropped 0 bases and J dropped 8 bases, with 12 bases sitting between them. Written as DNA, the CDR3 is TGCGCCAGCAGCTTGGATGGTGGGGGGAAGCCCCAGCATTTT. It encodes CASSLDGGGKPQHF.

This clonotype was counted between two and nine times. The rearrangement uses TRBV20-1 and TRBJ2-3, with D perhaps TRBD1 (5 bases). The germline gives CDR1 DFQATT, CDR2 SNEGSKA (reference sequence). The length of the CDR3 is 16 residues. The CDR3 sequence is CTTLVLGQGMADTQYF. CDR3 DNA sequence: TGCACCACTCTGGTATTAGGGCAGGGAATGGCGGATACGCAGTATTTT.

The chain couples TRBV6-9 to TRBJ1-5, with D possibly matching TRBD1 (5 bases). Germline V gives CDR1 MNHGY, CDR2 SVAAGI. The CDR3 loop spans 14 amino acids. V lost 2 bases and J lost 5, with 10 bases in between. This CDR3 is CASSYRGKDQPQHF. CDR3 in DNA: TGTGCCAGCAGTTATAGGGGTAAGGATCAGCCCCAGCATTTT.

The chain joins TRBV2 to TRBJ1-4, with D possibly TRBD1 on 5 matching bases. Trimming took off 3 bases at V and 5 bases at J, with 10 bases between the two ends. Germline CDR1 and CDR2: SNHLY and FYNNEI. The CDR3 runs to 14 residues. CDR3 nucleotide sequence: TGTGCCAGCAGTGAGGGACTTCTCAATGAAAAACTGTTTTTT. It codes for CASSEGLLNEKLFF.

This clonotype was picked up many times. Given a much more abundant clone one base away, this may be a read error. The chain joins TRBV7-2 to TRBJ2-5, with 8 bases lining up with TRBD2. The V gene's germline CDR1 is SGHTA and CDR2 FQGNSA. V was pared by 3 bases and J by 4 bases, with 1 base of the junction left unmatched. CDR3 size: 13 residues. CDR3 in DNA: TGTGCCAGCAGCTTCGGGGGGGCAGAGACCCAGTACTTC. Residues: CASSFGGAETQYF.

This chain connects TRBV3-1 to TRBJ2-5; 9 positions match TRBD1. Germline CDR1 and CDR2: LGHDT and YNNKEL (reference sequence). This CDR3 spans 17 amino acids. The V and J ends lost 4 bases and 2 bases, in that order; junction bases with no gene match: 11. The CDR3 here is CASSLNRGPTRQETQYF. The CDR3 DNA follows: TGTGCCAGCAGCCTGAACAGGGGGCCTACGAGACAAGAGACCCAGTACTTC.

The chain joins TRBV9 to TRBJ2-5; D gene uncertain. Germline values: CDR1 SGDLS, CDR2 YYNGEE. The V and J ends lost 1 base and 4 bases respectively, with 11 bases between them. The CDR3 runs 14 residues. The CDR3 spells CASSVLWSGETQYF. CDR3 coding DNA: TGTGCCAGCAGCGTATTGTGGTCAGGAGAGACCCAGTACTTC.

The rearrangement uses TRBV10-3 and TRBJ1-4; TRBD1 is a possible D gene (6 bases). V was shortened by 0 bases and J by 6 bases, with 17 bases between the two germline ends. Germline V gives CDR1 ENHRY, CDR2 SYGVKD. This CDR3 is 17 amino acids long. In DNA, the CDR3 is TGTGCCATCAGTGAGTCCTATGGCACAGGGAGGGATGAAAAACTGTTTTTT. Amino acids: CAISESYGTGRDEKLFF.

This clonotype turned up a few times. The rearrangement uses TRBV20-1 and TRBJ2-3; no definite D call. CDR3 length: 14 amino acids. Between the trimmed V and J ends, which lost 1 base and 3 bases, there was a span of 11 bases. Germline V CDR1 and CDR2: DFQATT, SNEGSKA (reference sequence). The CDR3 nucleotides read TGCAGTGCTAGAGTCGCTGTTTTAACAGATACGCAGTATTTT. It translates to CSARVAVLTDTQYF.

The chain couples TRBV5-1 to TRBJ2-3; no clear D. CDR3 length equals 13 residues. The V end lost 0 bases, the J end lost 4 bases, and 6 bases lay between the germline ends. Germline-derived CDR1 and CDR2 are SGHRS and YFSETQ. The CDR3 loop reads CASSLASPDTQYF. The CDR3 DNA reads TGCGCCAGCAGCTTGGCCAGTCCAGATACGCAGTATTTT.

This clonotype was recorded many times. The chain carries TRBV6-1 and TRBJ2-3; TRBD2 matches at 12 bases. There are 17 residues in the CDR3. Per the germline V gene, CDR1 is MNHNS and CDR2 is SASEGT. Losses at the gene ends were 5 bases for V and 4 bases for J; bases not matched to a gene: 10. CDR3 loop: CASSSPGLAGTADTQYF. The CDR3 bases are TGTGCCAGCAGTTCCCCCGGACTAGCGGGAACCGCAGATACGCAGTATTTT.

The chain is built from TRBV10-3 and TRBJ1-2; TRBD1 matches 10 bases. J gave up 6 bases and V 4 bases, and 11 bases lay outside the gene matches. There are 16 residues in the CDR3. Germline V gene data show CDR1 as ENHRY and CDR2 as SYGVKD. The CDR3 sequence: CAISGRMGTGADGYTF. The CDR3 coding sequence is TGTGCCATCAGTGGGCGAATGGGGACAGGGGCGGATGGCTACACCTTC.

This clonotype was seen many times. The rearrangement joins TRBV27 to TRBJ2-1; D might be TRBD2 (6 bases). Germline-derived CDR1 and CDR2 are MNHEY and SMNVEV (reference sequence). The V gene lost 7 bases and the J gene lost 6 bases, with 16 bases spanning the gap. The CDR3 sequence is 14 residues long. The CDR3 bases are TGTGCCAGCACCGAAGGGACTGGGGCCAATGAGCAGTTCTTC. This sequence encodes CASTEGTGANEQFF.

The sample holds many counts of this clonotype. CDR3 in DNA: TGTGCCTGGAGCGCCGGACAGTCGAACTATGGCTACACCTTC. Translating gives CAWSAGQSNYGYTF. The chain combines TRBV30 with TRBJ1-2, with D perhaps matching TRBD1 (6 bases). V lost 3 bases, J lost 2 bases, and 13 bases lay in between. Germline V gene lookup returns CDR1 GTSNPN and CDR2 SVGIG (reference sequence). The CDR3 is 14 residues long.